These 19 T cell receptor beta chains came from one sample sequenced in a study of early T cells in non-severe SARS-CoV-2 infection. TCRdb analysed the 5' RACE reads with MiXCR anew, one entry per CDR3 protein. The sample has tens of thousands of distinct CDR3 sequences, around 13% seen once. The sample taken for sequencing was whole blood. These receptor sequences come from an adult who was a healthcare worker with PCR-confirmed SARS-CoV-2 infection or an uninfected control (not recorded which).

This clonotype was observed at least ten times. V gene TRBV4-2 combines with J gene TRBJ2-1, with TRBD2 matching 8 bases. Trimming cost V 0 bases and J 4 bases; bases outside gene matches: 5. The CDR3 length is 16 residues. Germline assignment: CDR1 LGHNA and CDR2 YNFKEQ. CDR3 amino acids: CASSQDQAGGYNEQFF. CDR3 nucleotides: TGTGCCAGCAGCCAAGATCAGGCGGGGGGTTACAATGAGCAGTTCTTC.

There are a few counts of this clonotype. The chain couples TRBV7-2 to TRBJ2-7, with 12 bases identical to TRBD2. The CDR3 contains 16 residues. Germline V gives CDR1 SGHTA, CDR2 FQGNSA. The ends lost 4 bases at V and 7 bases at J; junction bases unmatched: 11. In nucleotides, the CDR3 is TGTGCCAGCAGCTCGAACAGACTAGCGGGAGTGGAAGAGCAGTACTTC. It encodes CASSSNRLAGVEEQYF.

This clonotype was counted only a few times. V is TRBV7-2 and J is TRBJ1-5; the D gene is possibly TRBD1 (5 bases). The germline gives CDR1 SGHTA, CDR2 FQGNSA. V was trimmed by 2 bases and J by 3 bases, leaving 14 bases between them. This CDR3 contains 16 residues. The CDR3 DNA reads as TGTGCCAGCAGCTTAAGATTCGGGACCCTCAATCAGCCCCAGCATTTT. Its translation is CASSLRFGTLNQPQHF. Combining the CDR3 with reference TRBV7-2 and TRBJ1-5 gives the whole variable domain GAGVSQSPSNKVTEKGKDVELRCDPISGHTALYWYRQSLGQGLEFLIYFQGNSAPDKSGLPSDRFSAERTGGSVSTLTIQRTQQEDSAVYLCASSLRFGTLNQPQHFGDGTRLSIL.

This clonotype was counted at least ten times. V gene TRBV6-5 combines with J gene TRBJ1-4; D gene uncertain. Germline CDR1 and CDR2: MNHEY and SVGAGI. Trimming stripped 2 bases from V and 0 bases from J, with 4 bases between. This CDR3 contains 14 residues. The CDR3 reads CASSYGSTNEKLFF. CDR3 bases: TGTGCCAGCAGTTACGGATCAACTAATGAAAAACTGTTTTTT.

The chain combines TRBV20-1 with TRBJ1-1; 9 nucleotides match TRBD1. J gave up 2 bases and V 2 bases, and 3 bases lay outside the gene matches. The CDR3 extends over 14 amino acids. The germline gives CDR1 DFQATT, CDR2 SNEGSKA (reference sequence). The CDR3 bases are TGCAGTGCTAGATCACAGGGGGCCAACACTGAAGCTTTCTTT. It encodes CSARSQGANTEAFF.

The chain has TRBV9 and TRBJ2-1; 7 bases fit TRBD2. V was clipped by 1 base and J by 5 bases; unmatched bases: 6. The germline CDR1 and CDR2 sequences are SGDLS and YYNGEE. The CDR3 length is 15 residues. In nucleotides, the CDR3 is TGTGCCAGCAGCGTATCCCGGGGGACTAACAATGAGCAGTTCTTC. It encodes CASSVSRGTNNEQFF. The variable domain in full, completed from reference TRBV9 and TRBJ2-1, reads DSGVTQTPKHLITATGQRVTLRCSPRSGDLSVYWYQQSLDQGLQFLIQYYNGEERAKGNILERFSAQQFPDLHSELNLSSLELGDSALYFCASSVSRGTNNEQFFGPGTRLTVL.

This sequence joins TRBV4-3 and TRBJ1-1; D is undetermined. The CDR3 is made up of 16 amino acids. Germline assignment: CDR1 LGHNA and CDR2 YSLEER. V was cut by 1 base and J by 0 bases, with 12 bases left in between. CDR3 nucleotide sequence: TGCGCCAGCAGCCAAGGCATGGGGTATGTGAACACTGAAGCTTTCTTT. Translating gives CASSQGMGYVNTEAFF.

There are many counts of this clonotype. The V call is TRBV11-3, the J call TRBJ1-1, with D unresolved. The CDR3 has 13 amino acids. The ends were cut back, 4 bases at V and 4 bases at J, with 10 bases in the middle. Germline assignment: CDR1 SGHNT and CDR2 YENEEA. The CDR3 is CASSSLGSTEAFF. The CDR3 DNA reads TGTGCCAGCAGCTCCTTAGGAAGCACTGAAGCTTTCTTT. Full variable domain (outside the CDR3, taken from reference TRBV11-3 and TRBJ1-1): EAGVVQSPRYKIIEKKQPVAFWCNPISGHNTLYWYLQNLGQGPELLIRYENEEAVDDSQLPKDRFSAERLKGVDSTLKIQPAELGDSAVYLCASSSLGSTEAFFGQGTRLTVV.

This clonotype was recorded many times. The gene calls are TRBV5-6 and TRBJ2-7; D is unclear. CDR1 and CDR2 from the germline V gene are SGHDT and YYEEEE. This CDR3 region has 12 residues. V gave up 2 bases and J gave up 6 bases, with 9 bases separating them. DNA for the CDR3: TGTGCCAGCAGCTTAGCCCGGCGCGAGCAGTACTTC. Encoded protein: CASSLARREQYF.

Only a few counts were recorded for this clonotype. The gene calls are TRBV5-1 and TRBJ2-7; 8 bases are shared with TRBD1. The germline V gene has CDR1 SGHRS and CDR2 YFSETQ. J lost 5 bases, V lost 6 bases, and 7 bases had no gene match. The CDR3 loop spans 13 amino acids. DNA of the CDR3: TGCGCCAGCACCAGGACAGGGCAGAACGAGCAGTACTTC. It translates to CASTRTGQNEQYF.

This clonotype was seen ten or more times. The V gene is TRBV6-1, the J gene TRBJ2-7; D call uncertain. Trimming removed 4 bases at V and 6 bases at J, with 16 bases between. The CDR3 has 14 amino acids. CDR1 MNHNS and CDR2 SASEGT come from the germline V gene. CDR3 DNA sequence: TGTGCCAGCAGTGCGTCTCGCCCCTCGGGCGAGCAGTACTTC. Protein sequence: CASSASRPSGEQYF.

This clonotype was detected only a few times. This chain uses TRBV11-2 with TRBJ2-3; 9 bases map to TRBD2. Germline CDR1 reads SGHAT; CDR2 reads FQNNGV. This CDR3 region has 15 residues. The ends lost 6 bases at V and 2 bases at J; junction bases unmatched: 6. This chain's CDR3 is CASRQAGGVTDTQYF. The CDR3 DNA is TGTGCCAGCAGACAAGCGGGAGGCGTCACAGATACGCAGTATTTT.

In its sample, this clonotype was seen a few times. This rearrangement joins TRBV5-1 to TRBJ1-1; D unresolved. CDR3 length: 15 residues. Germline assignment: CDR1 SGHRS and CDR2 YFSETQ. V lost 2 bases, J lost 4 bases, and 15 bases lay in between. The CDR3 DNA is TGCGCCAGCAGCTTAACGTCAGGACCCGGCACTGAAGCTTTCTTT. Protein product: CASSLTSGPGTEAFF.

This clonotype was detected many times. The chain has TRBV20-1 and TRBJ1-4; no clear D gene. V shed 2 bases and J shed 6 bases, with 13 bases lying between them. This CDR3 has 14 residues. CDR1 and CDR2 (germline): DFQATT, SNEGSKA (reference sequence). Here the CDR3 DNA reads TGCAGTGCTAGACCGGACCGGGCCGATGAAAAACTGTTTTTT. Translated, it gives CSARPDRADEKLFF.

The chain joins TRBV20-1 to TRBJ2-7, with 8 bases identical to TRBD2. There are 13 residues in the CDR3. V shed 3 bases, J shed 5 bases, and the junction held 6 bases outside the gene matches. Germline V gene lookup returns CDR1 DFQATT and CDR2 SNEGSKA (reference sequence). The chain's CDR3 is CSARSGSANEQYF. CDR3 DNA: TGCAGTGCTAGGAGCGGGAGTGCGAACGAGCAGTACTTC.

This clonotype was seen at least ten times. The CDR3 reads CASSPFTEITDTQYF. Here the CDR3 DNA reads TGTGCCAGCAGCCCGTTCACAGAAATCACAGATACGCAGTATTTT. This rearrangement joins TRBV9 to TRBJ2-3; no clear D. Germline lookup yields CDR1 SGDLS and CDR2 YYNGEE. V was pared by 4 bases and J by 2 bases, with 14 bases between. This CDR3 has 15 amino acids.

This sequence joins TRBV6-2 or TRBV6-3 and TRBJ2-5; no clear D. This CDR3 comprises 12 residues. V lost 6 bases and J lost 2, with 7 bases in between. The germline V gene encodes CDR1 MNHEY and CDR2 SVGEGT. The CDR3 DNA reads as TGTGCCAGCAGCATGCGACAAGAGACCCAGTACTTC. It is translated as CASSMRQETQYF.

There are many counts of this clonotype. This chain joins TRBV20-1 and TRBJ1-2; maybe TRBD1 (5 bases). The V gene lost 0 bases and the J gene lost 4 bases, with 9 bases spanning the gap. This CDR3 spans 13 amino acids. The germline CDR1 and CDR2 sequences are DFQATT and SNEGSKA (reference sequence). The DNA of the CDR3 is TGCAGTGCTAGAGATATGAGGGGCTATGGCTACACCTTC. It encodes CSARDMRGYGYTF.

This clonotype has a count of ten or more. This chain uses TRBV20-1 with TRBJ2-5; TRBD2 aligns across 12 bases. Germline CDR1 is DFQATT and CDR2 is SNEGSKA (reference sequence). With V trimmed by 6 bases and J by 5 bases, 7 bases remained unmatched. The length of the CDR3 is 14 residues. CDR3 nucleotides: TGCAGTGCCATGACTAGCGGGAGAGTCGAGACCCAGTACTTC. Protein sequence: CSAMTSGRVETQYF.